This TCR beta chain was identified in a study of regulatory T cells in long-lasting Graves disease. Study-level findings and limits: Relative to newly diagnosed Graves' patients, persistent ones had lower TCR diversity. Favoring TRBV28, TRBJ1-2 and TRBJ2-5 was a feature seen in persistent disease.

About this clonotype: Its antigen is undetermined.

Stated time point: newly diagnosed GD, antithyroid drugs for less than 3 months. RNA from PBMCs was the source of the TCR library. In building TCR beta libraries, iRepertoire HTBI primers were used together with Arm-PCR of CDR3 regions. TCRdb itself ran the multiplex PCR reads through MiXCR, one entry per CDR3 protein. The data hold around 250,000 distinct CDR3 sequences, with just over 20% observed a single time. This CDR3 has 15 amino acids. V dropped 4 bases and J dropped 0 bases, with 9 bases sitting between them. Germline values: CDR1 MNHEY, CDR2 SVGAGI. Sequenced material: peripheral blood mononuclear cells (PBMCs), taken at new diagnosis, from a patient treated with antithyroid drugs. V is TRBV6-5 and J is TRBJ1-4, with a weak D call TRBD1 (5 bases). The receptor's source is a female donor with Graves disease. The CDR3 here is CASSLSGSTNEKLFF. As DNA, the CDR3 is TGTGCCAGCAGTTTATCAGGGTCAACTAATGAAAAACTGTTTTTT.